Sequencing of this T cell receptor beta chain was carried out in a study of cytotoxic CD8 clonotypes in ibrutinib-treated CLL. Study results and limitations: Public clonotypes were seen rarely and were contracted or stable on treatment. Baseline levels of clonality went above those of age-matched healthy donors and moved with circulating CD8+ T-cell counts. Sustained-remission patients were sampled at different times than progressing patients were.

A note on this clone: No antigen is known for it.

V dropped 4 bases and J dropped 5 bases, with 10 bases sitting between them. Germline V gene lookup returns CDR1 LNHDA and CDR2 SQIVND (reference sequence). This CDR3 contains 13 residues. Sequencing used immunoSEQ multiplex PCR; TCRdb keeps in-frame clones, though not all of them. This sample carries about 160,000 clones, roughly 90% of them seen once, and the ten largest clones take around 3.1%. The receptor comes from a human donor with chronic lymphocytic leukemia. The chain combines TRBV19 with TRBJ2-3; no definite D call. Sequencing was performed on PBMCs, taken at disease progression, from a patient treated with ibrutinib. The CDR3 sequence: CASSTRTRDTQYF. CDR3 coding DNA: TGTGCCAGTAGTACTCGGACGAGAGATACGCAGTATTTT.